These 23 T cell receptor beta chains were all obtained from the same sample, sequenced in a study of vaccination effects on CD4 cells after COVID-19. These receptors' targets are unknown. After expansion with viral peptide pools in the ViraFEST assay, antigen-specific CD4+ T cells were sequenced. At the end of 10 days of culture, CD4+ T cells were isolated. None of the vaccinated had previously contracted SARS-CoV-2, and their nucleocapsid antibodies tested negative. Using immunoSEQ multiplex PCR, the repertoire was profiled, and TCRdb retains in-frame clones only, with some absent. In the table there are fewer than 30,000 clones, under 75% of which are singletons. Source: CD4+ T cells from PBMCs cultured with SARS-CoV-2 spike peptides, taken before COVID-19 vaccination. The receptors were sampled from a human donor who received a COVID-19 vaccine.

V and J are TRBV12-3 or TRBV12-4 and TRBJ2-2; perhaps TRBD1 as D (6 bases). CDR3 length equals 12 residues. Trimming took 6 bases from V and 8 from J, leaving 10 bases between them. CDR3 coding DNA: TGTGCCAGCAGACAGGGAGTAGGGGAGCTGTTTTTT. Protein product: CASRQGVGELFF.

J is TRBJ2-7 and V is TRBV6-1; 13 nucleotides line up with TRBD2. V trimming: 4 bases; J trimming: 4 bases; junction bases outside the gene matches: 7. Germline CDR1 is MNHNS and CDR2 is SASEGT. This CDR3 contains 16 residues. CDR3 nucleotides: TGTGCCAGCAGTGGGGGACTAGCGGGATTTATTTACGAGCAGTACTTC. Translating gives CASSGGLAGFIYEQYF.

The CDR3 region is CASSFWGKETQYF. The CDR3 DNA sequence: TGTGCCAGCAGCTTCTGGGGAAAAGAGACCCAGTACTTC. The V and J genes are TRBV11-1 and TRBJ2-5; no definite D call. From germline, CDR1 is SGHAT and CDR2 FQDESV (reference sequence). The V end was cut by 3 bases, the J end by 3 bases, with 8 bases between. The length of the CDR3 is 13 residues.

There are a few counts of this clone. This chain links TRBV7-9 with TRBJ2-2; D unclear. V dropped 3 bases and J dropped 9 bases, with 8 bases sitting between them. From germline, CDR1 is SEHNR and CDR2 FQNEAQ (reference sequence). This CDR3 comprises 12 residues. As DNA, the CDR3 is TGTGCCAGCAGCTTCATCGTTAGGGAGCTGTTTTTT. As protein: CASSFIVRELFF. Together with reference TRBV7-9 and TRBJ2-2, the CDR3 gives the full variable domain: DTGVSQNPRHKITKRGQNVTFRCDPISEHNRLYWYRQTLGQGPEFLTYFQNEAQLEKSRLLSDRFSAERPKGSFSTLEIQRTEQGDSAMYLCASSFIVRELFFGEGSRLTVL.

The chain is built from TRBV27 and TRBJ1-1, with D uncertain. Germline CDR1 is MNHEY and CDR2 is SMNVEV (reference sequence). The ends were cut back, 7 bases at V and 5 bases at J, with 14 bases in the middle. The CDR3 is 13 amino acids. For the CDR3, the DNA is TGTGCCAGCAAGTATACCATGTCTACTGAAGCTTTCTTT. It specifies CASKYTMSTEAFF.

CDR3 loop: CASSQDAASGRGTQYF. CDR3 bases: TGCGCCAGCAGCCAAGATGCGGCTAGCGGGAGGGGGACCCAGTACTTC. The V gene is TRBV4-1, the J gene TRBJ2-5, with 12 nucleotides matching TRBD2. The J segment lost 7 bases and the V segment lost 0 bases, leaving 6 bases of the junction unmatched. The V gene's germline CDR1 is MGHRA and CDR2 YSYEKL. The CDR3 contains 16 residues.

The rearrangement joins TRBV10-1 to TRBJ1-4; 12 nucleotides agree with TRBD1. This CDR3 has 15 residues. Trimming cost V 4 bases and J 6 bases; bases outside gene matches: 3. Per germline, CDR1 WNHNN and CDR2 SYGVQD (reference sequence). The CDR3 region has the DNA TGCGCCAGCAGTGCTGGGACAGGGGGCGATGAAAAACTGTTTTTT. Its protein product is CASSAGTGGDEKLFF.

The V gene is TRBV7-6, the J gene TRBJ2-1; 10 positions match TRBD2. Germline V gives CDR1 SGHVS, CDR2 FNYEAQ. The CDR3 spans 17 residues. The trim removed 1 base at V and 1 base at J, leaving 4 bases unmatched. The CDR3 sequence is CASSLGSSGSSYNEQFF. The DNA for the CDR3 is TGTGCCAGCAGCTTAGGGTCTAGCGGGAGTTCCTACAATGAGCAGTTCTTC.

The chain carries TRBV18 and TRBJ1-2, with D hard to call. Trimming took off 5 bases at V and 5 bases at J, with 12 bases between the two ends. The length of the CDR3 is 13 residues. The germline V gene has CDR1 KGHSH and CDR2 LQKENI. DNA of the CDR3: TGTGCCAGCTCAGAGGACGTACGTTATGGCTACACCTTC. It codes for CASSEDVRYGYTF.

This clone was seen just once. The V call is TRBV12-2, the J call TRBJ1-3; TRBD1 is the table's D call, not checked against the DNA. TRBV12-2 represents a pseudogene. This CDR3 is 21 amino acids long. The CDR3 DNA reads TGTGCAAGTCGCTTAGTTCGGGCCGGGACAGGAGGCCCGTACTCTGGAAACACCATATATTTT. Translation: CASRLVRAGTGGPYSGNTIYF.

The chain joins TRBV4-1 to TRBJ2-5, with D uncertain. The CDR3 consists of 15 residues. CDR1 MGHRA and CDR2 YSYEKL come from the germline V gene. V was clipped by 4 bases and J by 4 bases, with 16 bases between them. The chain's CDR3 is CASSRLPAFTETQYF. For the CDR3, the DNA is TGCGCCAGCAGCCGCCTACCCGCTTTCACAGAGACCCAGTACTTC.

The rearrangement links TRBV6-5 to TRBJ1-5, with D perhaps matching TRBD1 (6 bases). Trimming took off 6 bases at V and 6 bases at J, with 12 bases between the two ends. From germline, CDR1 is MNHEY and CDR2 SVGAGI. This CDR3 has 13 amino acids. As DNA, the CDR3 is TGTGCCAGCAGAACAGGGTCGGCTCAGCCCCAGCATTTT. It translates to CASRTGSAQPQHF.

V is TRBV4-2 and J is TRBJ2-7; 8 bases agree with TRBD1. Unmatched junction bases numbered 4, after V lost 1 base and J lost 2 bases. CDR3 length: 15 amino acids. Germline-derived CDR1 and CDR2 are LGHNA and YNFKEQ. DNA for the CDR3: TGTGCCAGCAGCCAAGTCGGACAGGGAACCTACGAGCAGTACTTC. Protein product: CASSQVGQGTYEQYF.

The chain employs TRBV2 and TRBJ2-2, with 9 bases matching TRBD2. The CDR3 totals 16 residues. Trimming cost V 7 bases and J 5 bases; bases outside gene matches: 11. Germline lookup yields CDR1 SNHLY and CDR2 FYNNEI. The CDR3 sequence is CASIEGSGSWTGELFF. The CDR3 DNA sequence: TGTGCCAGCATAGAAGGTAGCGGGAGTTGGACCGGGGAGCTGTTTTTT.

This clone was counted only a few times. This sequence joins TRBV7-2 and TRBJ2-3, with 12 nucleotides matching TRBD2. Germline-derived CDR1 and CDR2 are SGHTA and FQGNSA. The CDR3 length is 17 residues. V was pared by 5 bases and J by 3 bases, with 9 bases of the junction left unmatched. CDR3 protein: CASSRRLAGDRTDTQYF. The CDR3 nucleotides are TGTGCCAGCAGCCGCCGACTAGCGGGGGATCGGACAGATACGCAGTATTTT.

The gene calls are TRBV24-1 and TRBJ2-2; D gene unclear. The V end lost 9 bases, the J end lost 0 bases, and 16 bases lay between the germline ends. CDR1 is KGHDR, CDR2 SFDVKD, per germline. The CDR3 covers 16 residues. CDR3 sequence: CATGTPDRTNTGELFF. The DNA for the CDR3 is TGTGCCACCGGCACTCCGGACCGAACGAACACCGGGGAGCTGTTTTTT.

V is TRBV27 and J is TRBJ1-2; 9 positions agree with TRBD1. The CDR3 loop spans 15 amino acids. The germline V gene has CDR1 MNHEY and CDR2 SMNVEV (reference sequence). Germline trimming cut 2 bases from V and 8 bases from J; bases unmatched to any gene: 9. DNA for the CDR3: TGTGCCAGCAGTTTAGTCGGGACAGGGCCTGGAGGCTACACCTTC. This encodes CASSLVGTGPGGYTF.

This chain uses TRBV5-4 with TRBJ2-1; no definite D call. CDR3 length: 16 amino acids. The germline gives CDR1 SGHNT, CDR2 YYREEE (reference sequence). With 3 bases removed from V and 6 bases from J, the gap between germline ends came to 19 bases. The CDR3 nucleotides read TGTGCCAGCAGCTCCCCCCCTGGTCCCGAGTCCAATGAGCAGTTCTTC. Residues: CASSSPPGPESNEQFF.

J is TRBJ2-5 and V is TRBV12-3 or TRBV12-4; D unclear. This CDR3 contains 13 residues. V lost 3 bases, J lost 2 bases, and 7 bases lay in between. Here the CDR3 DNA reads TGTGCCAGCAGTTTTTATCAACAAGAGACCCAGTACTTC. It translates to CASSFYQQETQYF.

This clone has more than one count but fewer than ten. The genes are TRBV7-9 and TRBJ1-6, with D maybe TRBD1 (6 bases). The CDR3 runs to 15 residues. The germline V and J ends were trimmed by 2 bases and 9 bases, with 14 bases remaining between them. Germline CDR1 reads SEHNR; CDR2 reads FQNEAQ (reference sequence). The CDR3 here is CASSLSTGAVSPLHF. The CDR3 coding sequence is TGTGCCAGCAGCTTATCGACAGGAGCGGTTTCACCCCTCCACTTT.

The chain has TRBV27 and TRBJ2-1; 10 nucleotides line up with TRBD2. The CDR3 extends over 15 amino acids. CDR1 and CDR2 from the germline V gene are MNHEY and SMNVEV (reference sequence). The J segment lost 5 bases and the V segment lost 7 bases, leaving 8 bases of the junction unmatched. Here the CDR3 reads CASTGWTSGDNEQFF. In nucleotides, the CDR3 is TGTGCCAGCACCGGCTGGACTAGCGGCGACAATGAGCAGTTCTTC.

The chain uses TRBV2 and TRBJ1-2; TRBD1 agrees at 7 bases. The CDR3 is made up of 15 amino acids. The germline CDR1 and CDR2 sequences are SNHLY and FYNNEI. V lost 5 bases to trimming and J lost 6 bases; unmatched junction nucleotides: 12. The CDR3 DNA follows: TGTGCCAGCAGTCGGGGCGGCAGGGGGTTCGATGGCTACACCTTC. This encodes CASSRGGRGFDGYTF.

The rearrangement links TRBV2 to TRBJ2-1, with TRBD2 matching over 12 bases. This CDR3 spans 15 amino acids. CDR1 is SNHLY, CDR2 FYNNEI, per germline. The trim removed 6 bases at V and 5 bases at J, leaving 5 bases unmatched. Here the CDR3 reads CASRRTSGIHNEQFF. The DNA of the CDR3 is TGTGCCAGCAGAAGGACTAGCGGGATACACAATGAGCAGTTCTTC. The complete variable domain, with remaining parts taken from reference TRBV2 and TRBJ2-1, reads EPEVTQTPSHQVTQMGQEVILRCVPISNHLYFYWYRQILGQKVEFLVSFYNNEISEKSEIFDDQFSVERPDGSNFTLKIRSTKLEDSAMYFCASRRTSGIHNEQFFGPGTRLTVL.